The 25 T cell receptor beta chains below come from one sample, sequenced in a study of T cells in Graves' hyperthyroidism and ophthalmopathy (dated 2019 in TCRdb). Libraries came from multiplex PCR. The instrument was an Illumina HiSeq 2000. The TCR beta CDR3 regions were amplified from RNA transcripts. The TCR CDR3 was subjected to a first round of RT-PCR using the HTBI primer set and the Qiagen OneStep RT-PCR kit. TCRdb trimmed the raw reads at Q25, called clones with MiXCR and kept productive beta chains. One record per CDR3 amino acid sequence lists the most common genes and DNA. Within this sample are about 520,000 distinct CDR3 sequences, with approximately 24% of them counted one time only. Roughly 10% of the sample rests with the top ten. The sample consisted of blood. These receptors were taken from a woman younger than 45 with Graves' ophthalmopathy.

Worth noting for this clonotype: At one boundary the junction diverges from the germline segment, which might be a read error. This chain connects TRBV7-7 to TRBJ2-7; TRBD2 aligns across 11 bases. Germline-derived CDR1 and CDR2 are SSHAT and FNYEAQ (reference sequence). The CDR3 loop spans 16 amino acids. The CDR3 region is CASSFGTSGSSYEQYF. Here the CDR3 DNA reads TGTGCTAGCAGCTTCGGGACTAGCGGAAGCTCCTACGAGCAGTACTTC.

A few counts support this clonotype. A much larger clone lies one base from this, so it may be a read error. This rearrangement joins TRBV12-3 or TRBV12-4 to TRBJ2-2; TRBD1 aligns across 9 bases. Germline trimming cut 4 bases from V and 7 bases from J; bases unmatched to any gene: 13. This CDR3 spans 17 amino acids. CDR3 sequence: CASSSSRDRVGIGELFF. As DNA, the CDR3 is TGTGCCAGCAGTTCGAGCCGGGACAGGGTGGGCATCGGGGAGCTGTTTTTT.

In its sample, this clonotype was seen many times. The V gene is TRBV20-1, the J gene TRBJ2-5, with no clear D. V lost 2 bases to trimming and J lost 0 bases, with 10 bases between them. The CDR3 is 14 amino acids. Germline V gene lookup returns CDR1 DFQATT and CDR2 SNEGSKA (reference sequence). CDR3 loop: CSARPTAYQETQYF. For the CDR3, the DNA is TGCAGTGCTAGACCGACCGCGTACCAAGAGACCCAGTACTTC.

Written as DNA, the CDR3 is TGTGCCAGCAGTTTCCGACAGAGCTCCTATAATTCACCCCTCCACTTT. Translation: CASSFRQSSYNSPLHF. This chain connects TRBV6-5 to TRBJ1-6; tentative D call: TRBD1 (5 bases). CDR3 size: 16 residues. Trimming shortened V by 4 bases and J by 0 bases, and 10 bases separated the two germline ends. Germline CDR1 MNHEY, CDR2 SVGAGI.

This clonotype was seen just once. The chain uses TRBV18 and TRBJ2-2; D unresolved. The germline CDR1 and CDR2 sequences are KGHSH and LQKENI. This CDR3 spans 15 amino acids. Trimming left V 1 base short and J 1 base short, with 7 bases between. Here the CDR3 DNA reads TGTGCCAGCTCACCACTTCAGGAGAACACCGGGGAGCTGTTTTTT. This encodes CASSPLQENTGELFF. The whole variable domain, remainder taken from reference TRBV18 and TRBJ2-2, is NAGVMQNPRHLVRRRGQEARLRCSPMKGHSHVYWYRQLPEEGLKFMVYLQKENIIDESGMPKERFSAEFPKEGPSILRIQQVVRGDSAAYFCASSPLQENTGELFFGEGSRLTVL.

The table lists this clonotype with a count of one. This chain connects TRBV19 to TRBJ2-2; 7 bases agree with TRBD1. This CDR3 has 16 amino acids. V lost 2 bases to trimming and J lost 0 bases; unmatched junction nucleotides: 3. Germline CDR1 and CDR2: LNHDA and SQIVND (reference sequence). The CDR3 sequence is CASSIYRGTNTGELFF. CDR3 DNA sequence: TGTGCCAGTAGTATATACAGGGGTACGAACACCGGGGAGCTGTTTTTT. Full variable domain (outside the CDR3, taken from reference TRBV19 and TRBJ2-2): DGGITQSPKYLFRKEGQNVTLSCEQNLNHDAMYWYRQDPGQGLRLIYYSQIVNDFQKGDIAEGYSVSREKKESFPLTVTSAQKNPTAFYLCASSIYRGTNTGELFFGEGSRLTVL.

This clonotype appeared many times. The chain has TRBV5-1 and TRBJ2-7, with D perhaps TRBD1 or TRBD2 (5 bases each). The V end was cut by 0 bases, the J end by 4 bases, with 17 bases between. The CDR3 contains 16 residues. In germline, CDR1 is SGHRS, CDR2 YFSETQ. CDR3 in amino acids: CASSLVKSRERYEQYF. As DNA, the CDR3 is TGCGCCAGCAGCTTGGTCAAGAGCAGGGAGCGGTACGAGCAGTACTTC.

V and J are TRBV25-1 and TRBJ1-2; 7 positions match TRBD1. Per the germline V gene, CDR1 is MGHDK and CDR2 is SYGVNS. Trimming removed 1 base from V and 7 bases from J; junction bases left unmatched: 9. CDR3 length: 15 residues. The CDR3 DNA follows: TGTGCCAGCAGTGAATCGCACAGGGGTCTTTCTGGCTACACCTTC. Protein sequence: CASSESHRGLSGYTF.

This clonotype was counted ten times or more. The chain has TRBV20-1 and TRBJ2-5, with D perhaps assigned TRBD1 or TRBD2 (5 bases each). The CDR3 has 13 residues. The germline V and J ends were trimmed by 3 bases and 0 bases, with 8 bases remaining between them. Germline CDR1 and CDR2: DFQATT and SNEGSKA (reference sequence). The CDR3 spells CSASGADQETQYF. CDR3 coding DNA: TGCAGTGCTAGCGGGGCCGACCAAGAGACCCAGTACTTC.

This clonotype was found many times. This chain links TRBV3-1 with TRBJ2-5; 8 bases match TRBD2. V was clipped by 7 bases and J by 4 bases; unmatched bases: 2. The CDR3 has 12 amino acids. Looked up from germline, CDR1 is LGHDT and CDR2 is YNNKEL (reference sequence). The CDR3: CASTRGGETQYF. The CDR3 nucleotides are TGTGCCAGCACCCGGGGGGGAGAGACCCAGTACTTC.

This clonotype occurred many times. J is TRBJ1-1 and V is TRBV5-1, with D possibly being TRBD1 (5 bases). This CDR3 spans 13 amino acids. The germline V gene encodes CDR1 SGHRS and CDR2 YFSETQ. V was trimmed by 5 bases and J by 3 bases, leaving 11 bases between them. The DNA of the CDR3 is TGCGCCAGCAGGGGAGGGACGTACACTGAAGCTTTCTTT. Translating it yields CASRGGTYTEAFF. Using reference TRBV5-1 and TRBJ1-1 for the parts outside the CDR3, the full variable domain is KAGVTQTPRYLIKTRGQQVTLSCSPISGHRSVSWYQQTPGQGLQFLFEYFSETQRNKGNFPGRFSGRQFSNSRSEMNVSTLELGDSALYLCASRGGTYTEAFFGQGTRLTVV.

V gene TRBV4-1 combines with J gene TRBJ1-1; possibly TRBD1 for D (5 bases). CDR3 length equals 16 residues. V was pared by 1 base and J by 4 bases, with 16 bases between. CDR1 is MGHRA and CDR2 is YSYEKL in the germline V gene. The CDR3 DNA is TGCGCCAGCAGCCAAGGAGCTCGCAGGGAGGCCACTGAAGCTTTCTTT. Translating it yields CASSQGARREATEAFF.

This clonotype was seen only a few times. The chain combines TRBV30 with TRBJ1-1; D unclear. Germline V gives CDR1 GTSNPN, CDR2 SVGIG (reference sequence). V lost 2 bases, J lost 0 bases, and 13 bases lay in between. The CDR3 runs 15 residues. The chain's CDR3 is CAWSSKGVMNTEAFF. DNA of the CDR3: TGTGCCTGGAGTTCCAAAGGAGTTATGAACACTGAAGCTTTCTTT.

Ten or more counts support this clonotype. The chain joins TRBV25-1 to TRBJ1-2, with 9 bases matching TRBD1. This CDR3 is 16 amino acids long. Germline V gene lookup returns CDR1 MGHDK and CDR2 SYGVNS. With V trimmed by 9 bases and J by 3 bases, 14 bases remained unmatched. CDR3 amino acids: CARGEWGDRVDYGYTF. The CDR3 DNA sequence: TGTGCCAGGGGGGAGTGGGGGGACAGGGTCGACTATGGCTACACCTTC.

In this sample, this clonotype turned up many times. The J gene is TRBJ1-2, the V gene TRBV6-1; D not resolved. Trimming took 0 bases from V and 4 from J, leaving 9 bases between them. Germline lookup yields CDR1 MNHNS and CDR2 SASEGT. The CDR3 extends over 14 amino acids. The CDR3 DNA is TGTGCCAGCAGTGAAGCGCTTTTTACCTATGGCTACACCTTC. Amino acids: CASSEALFTYGYTF.

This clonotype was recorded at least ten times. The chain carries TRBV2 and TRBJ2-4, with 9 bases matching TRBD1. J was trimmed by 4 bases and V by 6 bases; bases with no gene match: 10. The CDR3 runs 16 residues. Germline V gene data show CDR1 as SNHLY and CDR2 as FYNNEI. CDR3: CASRVDRGGTKNIQYF. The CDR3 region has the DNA TGTGCCAGCAGAGTGGACAGGGGAGGGACAAAAAACATTCAGTACTTC.

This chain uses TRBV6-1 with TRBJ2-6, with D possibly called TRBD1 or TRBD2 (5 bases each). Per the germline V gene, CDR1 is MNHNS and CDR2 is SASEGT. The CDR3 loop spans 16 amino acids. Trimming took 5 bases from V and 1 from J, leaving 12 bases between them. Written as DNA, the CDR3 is TGTGCCAGCAGTCCCTCTTGGGGGTCTGGGGCCAACGTCCTGACTTTC. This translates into CASSPSWGSGANVLTF.

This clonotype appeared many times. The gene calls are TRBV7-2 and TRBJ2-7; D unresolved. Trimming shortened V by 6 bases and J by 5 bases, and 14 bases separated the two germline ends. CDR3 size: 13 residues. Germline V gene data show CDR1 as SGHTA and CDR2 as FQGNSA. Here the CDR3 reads CASSPGPLNEQYF. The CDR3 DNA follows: TGTGCCAGCAGTCCCGGGCCCCTTAACGAGCAGTACTTC.

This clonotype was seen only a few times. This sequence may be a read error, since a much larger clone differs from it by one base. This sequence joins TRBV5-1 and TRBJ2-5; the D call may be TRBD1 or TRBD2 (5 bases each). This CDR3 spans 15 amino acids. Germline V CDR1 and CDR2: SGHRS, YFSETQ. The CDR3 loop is CASSLRTGSGETKYF. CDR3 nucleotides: TGCGCCAGCAGCCTCCGAACAGGATCCGGGGAGACCAAGTACTTC.

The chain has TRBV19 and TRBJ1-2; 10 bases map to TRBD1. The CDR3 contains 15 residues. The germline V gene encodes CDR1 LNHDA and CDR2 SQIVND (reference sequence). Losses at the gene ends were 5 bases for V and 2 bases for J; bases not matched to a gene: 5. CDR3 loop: CASSSRQGANYGYTF. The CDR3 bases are TGTGCCAGTAGTTCACGACAGGGGGCGAACTATGGCTACACCTTC.

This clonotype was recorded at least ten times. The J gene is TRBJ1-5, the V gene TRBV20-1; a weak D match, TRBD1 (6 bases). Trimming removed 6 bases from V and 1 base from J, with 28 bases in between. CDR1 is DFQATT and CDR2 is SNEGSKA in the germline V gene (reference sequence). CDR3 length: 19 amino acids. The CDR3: CSAHPRGQGKKGSNQPQHF. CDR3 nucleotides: TGCAGTGCCCACCCCAGAGGTCAGGGGAAGAAAGGGAGCAATCAGCCCCAGCATTTT.

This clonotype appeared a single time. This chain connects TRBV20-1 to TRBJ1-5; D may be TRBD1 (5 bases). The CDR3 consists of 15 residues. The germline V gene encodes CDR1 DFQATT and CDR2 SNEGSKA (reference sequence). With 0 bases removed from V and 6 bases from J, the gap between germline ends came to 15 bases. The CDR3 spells CSARDLRGAGQPQHF. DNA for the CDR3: TGCAGTGCTAGAGATCTGCGGGGCGCTGGTCAGCCCCAGCATTTT.

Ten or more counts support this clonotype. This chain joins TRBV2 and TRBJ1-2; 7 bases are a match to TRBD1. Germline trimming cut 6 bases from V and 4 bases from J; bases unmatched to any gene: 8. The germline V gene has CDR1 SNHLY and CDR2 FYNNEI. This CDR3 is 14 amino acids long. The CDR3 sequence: CASRTRQGSYGYTF. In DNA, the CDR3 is TGTGCCAGCAGAACACGACAGGGCAGCTATGGCTACACCTTC.

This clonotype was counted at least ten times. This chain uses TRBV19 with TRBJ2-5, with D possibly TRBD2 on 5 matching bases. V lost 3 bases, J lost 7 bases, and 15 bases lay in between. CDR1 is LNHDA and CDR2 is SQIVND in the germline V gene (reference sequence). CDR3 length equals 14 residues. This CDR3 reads CASSISQVRGTQYF. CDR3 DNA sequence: TGTGCCAGTAGTATTTCGCAGGTCCGGGGGACCCAGTACTTC.

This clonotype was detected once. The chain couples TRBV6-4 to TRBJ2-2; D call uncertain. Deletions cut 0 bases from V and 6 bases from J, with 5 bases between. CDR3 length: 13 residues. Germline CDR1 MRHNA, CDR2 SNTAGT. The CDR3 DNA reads TGTGCCAGCAGTGACTCGAGTTCCGGGGAGCTGTTTTTT. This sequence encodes CASSDSSSGELFF.